The 10 T cell receptor beta chains below come from one sample, sequenced in a study of cytomegalovirus exposure and HLA in healthy donors. PCR used 60 Vbeta primers and 13 Jbeta primers. TCRdb's table, derived via immunoSEQ multiplex PCR, lists solely in-frame clones and lacks some. This specimen shows approximately 150,000 clones; the ten leading clones hold about 2.2%. What was sequenced was PBMCs. The receptors were sampled from a woman under 30 in good health and CMV-seronegative.

This rearrangement joins TRBV7-3 to TRBJ2-1, with TRBD2 as a possible D gene (6 bases). The CDR3 length is 16 residues. Germline CDR1 is SGHTA and CDR2 is FQGTGA. V lost 5 bases and J 1 base, leaving 15 bases between the germline ends. The CDR3 region has the DNA TGTGCCAGCAGCCCCGACCCGGGAGTTTCCTACAATGAGCAGTTCTTC. It translates to CASSPDPGVSYNEQFF.

The chain combines TRBV5-4 with TRBJ1-2; the D gene is possibly TRBD1 (5 bases). Trimming left V 0 bases short and J 8 bases short, with 14 bases between. Looked up from germline, CDR1 is SGHNT and CDR2 is YYREEE (reference sequence). CDR3 size: 14 residues. CDR3: CASSLGQGEGGYTF. In nucleotides, the CDR3 is TGTGCCAGCAGCTTGGGGCAGGGTGAAGGAGGCTACACCTTC.

This sequence joins TRBV11-3 and TRBJ2-5; 8 bases map to TRBD1. V dropped 0 bases and J dropped 5; count of bases not matched to a gene: 5. Germline V CDR1 and CDR2: SGHNT, YENEEA. The CDR3 contains 15 residues. The DNA for the CDR3 is TGTGCCAGCAGCTTAGATCCTCAGGGGGCGGAGACCCAGTACTTC. Translation: CASSLDPQGAETQYF.

The V gene is TRBV29-1, the J gene TRBJ2-3, with 10 bases fitting TRBD2. CDR1 is SQVTM, CDR2 ANQGSEA, per germline. The V gene end was trimmed by 5 bases and the J gene end by 2 bases; junction bases not matched to a gene: 7. This CDR3 is 15 amino acids long. The CDR3 loop reads CSVSLAGGDTDTQYF. CDR3 DNA sequence: TGCAGCGTTTCATTAGCGGGAGGAGACACAGATACGCAGTATTTT.

The chain employs TRBV9 and TRBJ2-7, with 9 bases lining up with TRBD2. The CDR3 totals 14 residues. V lost 3 bases to trimming and J lost 3 bases; unmatched junction nucleotides: 4. Germline loops: CDR1 SGDLS, CDR2 YYNGEE. The CDR3 sequence is CASSAGLADYEQYF. The CDR3 bases are TGTGCCAGCAGCGCGGGACTAGCTGACTACGAGCAGTACTTC. Full variable domain (rest looked up from reference TRBV9 and TRBJ2-7): DSGVTQTPKHLITATGQRVTLRCSPRSGDLSVYWYQQSLDQGLQFLIQYYNGEERAKGNILERFSAQQFPDLHSELNLSSLELGDSALYFCASSAGLADYEQYFGPGTRLTVT.

The chain joins TRBV19 to TRBJ1-5, with D possibly TRBD1 on 6 matching bases. CDR1 is LNHDA and CDR2 is SQIVND in the germline V gene (reference sequence). The V gene lost 3 bases and the J gene lost 5 bases, with 11 bases spanning the gap. The CDR3 sequence is 14 residues long. The CDR3 coding sequence is TGTGCCAGTAGTATTACAGGGAAGGATCAGCCCCAGCATTTT. Translation gives CASSITGKDQPQHF.

V gene TRBV5-1 combines with J gene TRBJ2-5; 9 bases match TRBD1. The CDR3 covers 14 residues. Germline values: CDR1 SGHRS, CDR2 YFSETQ. The V gene end was trimmed by 2 bases and the J gene end by 4 bases; junction bases not matched to a gene: 3. The CDR3 reads CASSFGQGPETQYF. The CDR3 DNA reads as TGCGCCAGCAGCTTCGGACAGGGGCCAGAGACCCAGTACTTC.

The genes are TRBV6-1 and TRBJ1-2; TRBD1 matches 12 bases. Germline V CDR1 and CDR2: MNHNS, SASEGT. The CDR3 runs to 14 residues. The V segment lost 4 bases and the J segment 7 bases; nucleotides outside the gene matches: 4. The CDR3 coding sequence is TGTGCCAGCAGTGCCCGGGACAGGGGGCTTGGCTACACCTTC. Amino acids: CASSARDRGLGYTF.

The chain couples TRBV6-5 to TRBJ1-3; D uncertain. The CDR3 sequence is 15 residues long. The germline CDR1 and CDR2 sequences are MNHEY and SVGAGI. V was clipped by 8 bases and J by 0 bases, with 14 bases between them. Here the CDR3 DNA reads TGTGCCAGCTCCCGAGAGGCTTTCTCTGGAAACACCATATATTTT. This encodes CASSREAFSGNTIYF.

The V and J genes are TRBV9 and TRBJ2-3, with D perhaps matching TRBD2 (6 bases). CDR3 length: 14 amino acids. Germline loops: CDR1 SGDLS, CDR2 YYNGEE. Deletions cut 1 base from V and 4 bases from J, with 10 bases between. The CDR3 spells CASSVIAEPDTQYF. DNA for the CDR3: TGTGCCAGCAGCGTAATAGCGGAGCCAGATACGCAGTATTTT.